A selection of T cell receptor beta chains follows, all from one sample in a study of cytomegalovirus exposure and HLA in healthy donors. This table comes from immunoSEQ multiplex PCR, and its TCRdb copy is limited to in-frame clones, with some not included. Of tens of thousands of clones in the sample, just over 85% were seen once. Sequences were obtained from PBMCs. These receptors were taken from a woman in her twenties or thirties in good health and CMV-seronegative. The CDR3 runs from the conserved cysteine through the conserved F or W. D genes are given only for firm matches. Part of the rows lack a size; the others show once, few, many or a class for expanded clones.

clone size: NA
D gene: NA
J gene: TRBJ1-4
V gene: TRBV28
CDR3 DNA: TGTGCCAGCAGTTTTACAGAAACTAATGAAAAACTGTTTTTT
CDR3 protein: CASSFTETNEKLFF

clone size: NA
D gene: TRBD2
J gene: TRBJ2-1
V gene: TRBV6-5
CDR3 DNA: TGTGCCAGCAGTTACTCGACTAGCGGACACAATGAGCAGTTCTTC
CDR3 protein: CASSYSTSGHNEQFF

clone size: NA
D gene: NA
J gene: TRBJ2-1
V gene: TRBV7-6
CDR3 DNA: TGTGCCAGCAGCTTGTTGGCTAGCACCTATCCGGGCGATGAGCAGTTCTTC
CDR3 protein: CASSLLASTYPGDEQFF

clone size: NA
D gene: TRBD2
J gene: TRBJ2-2
V gene: TRBV5-1
CDR3 DNA: TGCGCCAGCAGCCCTAGCGGGAGAGGCAATCCCATGGCCGGGGAGCTGTTTTTT
CDR3 protein: CASSPSGRGNPMAGELFF

clone size: NA
D gene: NA
J gene: TRBJ1-2
V gene: TRBV5-1
CDR3 DNA: TGCGCCAGCAGCGCCGTGTTTGGGGGGAGTAGAGTTAACTATGGCTACACCTTC
CDR3 protein: CASSAVFGGSRVNYGYTF

clone size: NA
D gene: NA
J gene: TRBJ1-5
V gene: TRBV27
CDR3 DNA: TGTGCCAGCAGCCCCCGGCGGATACGCAATCAGCCCCAGCATTTT
CDR3 protein: CASSPRRIRNQPQHF

clone size: NA
D gene: NA
J gene: TRBJ1-2
V gene: TRBV28
CDR3 DNA: TGTGCCAGCAGTCCCCCGATGCAGGTCTATGGCTACACCTTC
CDR3 protein: CASSPPMQVYGYTF

clone size: NA
D gene: TRBD2
J gene: TRBJ2-7
V gene: TRBV27
CDR3 DNA: TGTGCCAGCAGTACGCTAGCGGGAATACTCTACGAGCAGTACTTC
CDR3 protein: CASSTLAGILYEQYF

clone size: NA
D gene: TRBD1
J gene: TRBJ2-7
V gene: TRBV6-5
CDR3 DNA: TGTGCCAGCAGTCCTTTAGGACAGGCGCAGTACTTC
CDR3 protein: CASSPLGQAQYF

clone size: NA
D gene: TRBD2
J gene: TRBJ2-1
V gene: TRBV6-5
CDR3 DNA: TGTGCCAGCAGTTACCCTAGCGGAAGGAGACAGTTCTTC
CDR3 protein: CASSYPSGRRQFF

clone size: NA
D gene: NA
J gene: TRBJ1-1
V gene: TRBV27
CDR3 DNA: TGTGCCAGCAGTTCATCGGGACAGAACACTGAAGCTTTCTTT
CDR3 protein: CASSSSGQNTEAFF

clone size: few
D gene: NA
J gene: TRBJ1-5
V gene: TRBV4-3
CDR3 DNA: TGCGCCAGCAGCCATACCAGGGTGGGGCCCCAGCATTTT
CDR3 protein: CASSHTRVGPQHF

clone size: NA
D gene: NA
J gene: TRBJ1-3
V gene: TRBV5-1
CDR3 DNA: TGCGCCAGCAGCTTTTATGAGTTATATTCGTCGAACTCTGGAAACACCATATATTTT
CDR3 protein: CASSFYELYSSNSGNTIYF

clone size: NA
D gene: TRBD2
J gene: TRBJ2-2
V gene: TRBV25-1
CDR3 DNA: TGTGCCAGCAGTGATTCCTATCTAGCGGGGCAGAACACCGGGGAGCTGTTTTTT
CDR3 protein: CASSDSYLAGQNTGELFF

clone size: once
D gene: TRBD2
J gene: TRBJ2-2
V gene: TRBV11-3
CDR3 DNA: TGCGCCAGCAGCTTAGGGGGGGGGACTAGCGGCACCGGGGAGCTGTTTTTT
CDR3 protein: CASSLGGGTSGTGELFF

clone size: NA
D gene: NA
J gene: TRBJ2-7
V gene: TRBV29-1
CDR3 DNA: TGCAGCGTCAAGACAGCTACCTACGAGCAGTACTTC
CDR3 protein: CSVKTATYEQYF

clone size: NA
D gene: NA
J gene: TRBJ1-5
V gene: TRBV6-6
CDR3 DNA: TGTGCCAGCAGTTACAATCCGCAGGGAAGGCCCCAGCATTTT
CDR3 protein: CASSYNPQGRPQHF

clone size: NA
D gene: TRBD1
J gene: TRBJ1-1
V gene: TRBV28
CDR3 DNA: TGTGCCAGCAGTCCGCCCGACAGGGCCACTGAAGCTTTCTTT
CDR3 protein: CASSPPDRATEAFF

clone size: NA
D gene: NA
J gene: TRBJ2-1
V gene: TRBV4-3
CDR3 DNA: TGCGCCAGCAGCCCGGGGGAGCGGCACAATGAGCAGTTCTTC
CDR3 protein: CASSPGERHNEQFF

clone size: NA
D gene: NA
J gene: TRBJ2-7
V gene: TRBV28
CDR3 DNA: TGTGCCAGCAATTCAGGGGCGCAAGAGCAGTACTTC
CDR3 protein: CASNSGAQEQYF

clone size: NA
D gene: TRBD2
J gene: TRBJ2-1
V gene: TRBV27
CDR3 DNA: TGTGCCAGCAGTTTAGCGGGAGGTCCAACGCCAGGGCAGTTCTTC
CDR3 protein: CASSLAGGPTPGQFF

clone size: NA
D gene: TRBD1
J gene: TRBJ1-2
V gene: TRBV27
CDR3 DNA: TGTGCCAGCCGCGAGGAAGGGGACAGGGTGACCTATGGCTACACCTTC
CDR3 protein: CASREEGDRVTYGYTF

clone size: NA
D gene: TRBD1
J gene: TRBJ1-1
V gene: TRBV10-2
CDR3 DNA: TGCGCCAGCAGTGAGCGGGACAGGGGATTGAACACTGAAGCTTTCTTT
CDR3 protein: CASSERDRGLNTEAFF

clone size: NA
D gene: TRBD2
J gene: TRBJ2-3
V gene: TRBV7-2
CDR3 DNA: TGTGCCAGCAGGGGGACTAGGGGGGCTGTGACGCAGTATTTT
CDR3 protein: CASRGTRGAVTQYF

clone size: NA
D gene: NA
J gene: TRBJ1-2
V gene: TRBV9
CDR3 DNA: TGTGCCAGCAGCTCCGGGGGGGTCTCGGGCTACACCTTC
CDR3 protein: CASSSGGVSGYTF

clone size: NA
D gene: NA
J gene: TRBJ2-1
V gene: TRBV27
CDR3 DNA: TGTGCCAGCAGTTTACTAGGAGCGAGCTCCTACAATGAGCAGTTCTTC
CDR3 protein: CASSLLGASSYNEQFF

clone size: NA
D gene: NA
J gene: TRBJ2-2
V gene: TRBV29-1
CDR3 DNA: TGCAGCGTTGGTAGGGACACCAACACCGGGGAGCTGTTTTTT
CDR3 protein: CSVGRDTNTGELFF

clone size: NA
D gene: NA
J gene: TRBJ2-3
V gene: TRBV28
CDR3 DNA: TGTGCCAGCAGTTTTCAAGCGTACATTACAGATACGCAGTATTTT
CDR3 protein: CASSFQAYITDTQYF

clone size: NA
D gene: NA
J gene: TRBJ1-4
V gene: TRBV7-6
CDR3 DNA: TGTGCCAGCAGCTTTCGAGGGGAAAAACTGTTTTTT
CDR3 protein: CASSFRGEKLFF

clone size: NA
D gene: NA
J gene: TRBJ1-1
V gene: TRBV2
CDR3 DNA: TGTGCCAGCAGATCGGACAGACTGAACACTGAAGCTTTCTTT
CDR3 protein: CASRSDRLNTEAFF

clone size: NA
D gene: TRBD2
J gene: TRBJ2-2
V gene: TRBV27
CDR3 DNA: TGTGCCAGTAGGGGACTAGCGGGAGTCACCGGGGAGCTGTTTTTT
CDR3 protein: CASRGLAGVTGELFF

clone size: NA
D gene: TRBD1
J gene: TRBJ2-7
V gene: TRBV6-5
CDR3 DNA: TGTGCCAGCAGGACCACAGGGGACGAGCAGTACTTC
CDR3 protein: CASRTTGDEQYF

clone size: NA
D gene: NA
J gene: TRBJ1-2
V gene: TRBV7-9
CDR3 DNA: TGTGCCAGCAGCCCTACAGGGTACTATGGCTACACCTTC
CDR3 protein: CASSPTGYYGYTF

clone size: NA
D gene: NA
J gene: TRBJ2-3
V gene: TRBV6-1
CDR3 DNA: TGTGCCAGCAGTGAACACTTCACTAGCACAGATACGCAGTATTTT
CDR3 protein: CASSEHFTSTDTQYF

clone size: few
D gene: TRBD2
J gene: TRBJ2-5
V gene: TRBV2
CDR3 DNA: TGTGCCAGCAGTGGGACTAGCGTTGGAGAGACCCAGTACTTC
CDR3 protein: CASSGTSVGETQYF

clone size: NA
D gene: TRBD2
J gene: TRBJ2-7
V gene: TRBV4-3
CDR3 DNA: TGCGCCAGCAGCCAAGAATCCAGCGGGAGTACGAAGCAGTACTTC
CDR3 protein: CASSQESSGSTKQYF

clone size: NA
D gene: TRBD2
J gene: TRBJ2-7
V gene: TRBV4-1
CDR3 DNA: TGCGCCAGCAGCCAAGATCAGCTAGCGGGAGGGGTTTACGAGCAGTACTTC
CDR3 protein: CASSQDQLAGGVYEQYF

clone size: NA
D gene: NA
J gene: TRBJ2-7
V gene: TRBV2
CDR3 DNA: TGTGCCAGCAGGGCTAGCTCATACTACGAGCAGTACTTC
CDR3 protein: CASRASSYYEQYF

clone size: NA
D gene: NA
J gene: TRBJ1-1
V gene: TRBV4-1
CDR3 DNA: TGCGCCAGCAGCCTGCCAGGGTATGAAGCTTTCTTT
CDR3 protein: CASSLPGYEAFF

clone size: NA
D gene: NA
J gene: TRBJ1-2
V gene: TRBV15
CDR3 DNA: TGTGCCACCAGCAGAGGGGGGGACTATGGCTACACCTTC
CDR3 protein: CATSRGGDYGYTF

clone size: NA
D gene: TRBD2
J gene: TRBJ2-3
V gene: TRBV10-3
CDR3 DNA: TGTGCCATCAGTGAGACTAGCGGGAACACAGATACGCAGTATTTT
CDR3 protein: CAISETSGNTDTQYF

clone size: NA
D gene: NA
J gene: TRBJ2-7
V gene: TRBV6-6
CDR3 DNA: TGTGCCAGCACTCCCAGACTCTCCTACGAGCAGTACTTC
CDR3 protein: CASTPRLSYEQYF

clone size: NA
D gene: NA
J gene: TRBJ1-2
V gene: TRBV7-2
CDR3 DNA: TGTGCCAGCAGCTTACGCGATGGCTACACCTTC
CDR3 protein: CASSLRDGYTF

clone size: NA
D gene: NA
J gene: TRBJ2-5
V gene: TRBV5-5
CDR3 DNA: TGTGCCAGCAGCCCTCGGAGAGTAGGAGGAGGGGAGACCCAGTACTTC
CDR3 protein: CASSPRRVGGGETQYF

clone size: NA
D gene: NA
J gene: TRBJ1-1
V gene: TRBV28
CDR3 DNA: TGTGCCAGCACTGACAGGATTACTGAAGCTTTCTTT
CDR3 protein: CASTDRITEAFF